At least ten counts were recorded for the clone carrying this T cell receptor (beta chain). The antigen remains undetermined. This specimen comes from a study of tumor-infiltrating lymphocytes in primary liver carcinoma. Study at large: Patients were men and women aged 30 to 69 years. There were tumors of stage T1-T3 N0M0, each 4.2 to 10 cm across. Study-wide results and limits: A small share of top clones, only about 7-25%, was found in all five tumor regions.

This CDR3 spans 19 amino acids. J gave up 3 bases and V 2 bases, and 10 bases lay outside the gene matches. Germline CDR1 and CDR2: MDHEN and SYDVKM. The investigators made TCR beta cDNA from approximately 500 ng total RNA, using a constant-region primer. The TCR beta library was amplified through three nested multiplex PCR rounds in a modified ARM-PCR procedure. Running about 11 cycles apiece, the first two PCR rounds relied on TRBV1-TRBV30 forward primers together with a C-beta reverse primer. TCRdb reprocessed the multiplex PCR reads via MiXCR and lists one record per CDR3 protein. The profile shows approximately 110,000 distinct CDR3 sequences, around 60% of them singletons. Co-extracting RNA and DNA was done with roughly 17-34 mg of unsorted bulk tissue as input. Per tumor, sampling covered five separate regions.

The sample comprised liver tumor tissue from sampling region 3. Described subset: tumor region T3, left-lateral pole. The source is a woman aged 55-75 years with primary liver carcinoma and hepatitis B virus infection. The chain carries TRBV28 and TRBJ2-7, with TRBD2 matching 16 bases. CDR3: CASSLGTSGRATMVYEQYF. In DNA, the CDR3 is TGTGCCAGCAGTTTAGGGACTAGCGGGAGGGCCACGATGGTCTACGAGCAGTACTTC. The complete variable domain, with remaining parts taken from reference TRBV28 and TRBJ2-7, reads DVKVTQSSRYLVKRTGEKVFLECVQDMDHENMFWYRQDPGLGLRLIYFSYDVKMKEKGDIPEGYSVSREKKERFSLILESASTNQTSMYLCASSLGTSGRATMVYEQYFGPGTRLTVT.